Shown below are 23 T cell receptor beta chains from a single sample sequenced in a study of technical replicates of blood from several donors. The protocol was immunoSEQ multiplex PCR, while the TCRdb copy is restricted to in-frame clones and leaves out a portion. The sample carries about 74,000 clones, 75% to 90% recorded once. What was sequenced was PBMCs. The receptors shown here come from a human donor in good health. Some clones in this sample may be carry-over from other donors' samples.

Remarks on this clone: One junction end does not reproduce the germline sequence, and a read error may be involved. V usage is TRBV7-9 and J usage is TRBJ1-2; maybe TRBD1 (6 bases). This CDR3 contains 13 residues. The germline CDR1 and CDR2 sequences are SEHNR and FQNEAQ (reference sequence). CDR3 region: CASSLTSGARNPF. The CDR3 nucleotides read TGTGCCAGCAGCTTAACATCAGGGGCCAGGAACCCCTTC.

The V and J genes are TRBV9 and TRBJ2-7; D may be TRBD2 (6 bases). CDR3 size: 14 residues. Looked up from germline, CDR1 is SGDLS and CDR2 is YYNGEE. V shed 0 bases and J shed 6 bases, with 13 bases lying between them. The CDR3 DNA follows: TGTGCCAGCAGCGTAGACGGGAGCGCCTTCGAGCAGTACTTC. Encoded protein: CASSVDGSAFEQYF. The entire variable domain, with the rest obtained from reference TRBV9 and TRBJ2-7, is as follows: DSGVTQTPKHLITATGQRVTLRCSPRSGDLSVYWYQQSLDQGLQFLIQYYNGEERAKGNILERFSAQQFPDLHSELNLSSLELGDSALYFCASSVDGSAFEQYFGPGTRLTVT.

The chain recombines TRBV13 with TRBJ1-1; D not resolved. In germline, CDR1 is PRHDT, CDR2 FYEKMQ (reference sequence). CDR3 size: 14 residues. V lost 6 bases to trimming and J lost 0 bases, with 11 bases between them. CDR3 amino acids: CASRLGVVNTEAFF. Written as DNA, the CDR3 is TGTGCCAGCAGGTTGGGAGTGGTGAACACTGAAGCTTTCTTT.

V gene TRBV7-9 combines with J gene TRBJ1-6, with a tentative D call TRBD1 (6 bases). The ends were cut back, 3 bases at V and 6 bases at J, with 21 bases in the middle. The CDR3 consists of 18 residues. CDR1 and CDR2 (germline): SEHNR, FQNEAQ (reference sequence). The CDR3 DNA is TGTGCCAGCAGCTTGGAACCCAGGCAGGGGAACTTTAATTCACCCCTCCACTTT. Its translation is CASSLEPRQGNFNSPLHF.

V usage is TRBV5-1 and J usage is TRBJ2-1, with D possibly being TRBD2 (6 bases). Germline CDR1 and CDR2: SGHRS and YFSETQ. Trimming pared 6 bases from V and 6 bases from J, leaving 16 bases between. This CDR3 is 14 amino acids long. The CDR3 here is CASMEREFSNEQFF. The DNA of the CDR3 is TGCGCCAGCATGGAACGGGAGTTCTCCAATGAGCAGTTCTTC.

The chain carries TRBV5-6 and TRBJ1-2, with D possibly TRBD1 on 6 matching bases. Germline CDR1 is SGHDT and CDR2 is YYEEEE. The ends were cut back, 3 bases at V and 0 bases at J, with 12 bases in the middle. There are 15 residues in the CDR3. The CDR3 is CASSSWTAPNYGYTF. The DNA for the CDR3 is TGTGCCAGCAGCTCTTGGACAGCCCCTAACTATGGCTACACCTTC.

V usage is TRBV27 and J usage is TRBJ1-2, with D perhaps matching TRBD1 (5 bases). The V gene lost 3 bases and the J gene lost 3 bases, with 20 bases spanning the gap. The V gene's germline CDR1 is MNHEY and CDR2 SMNVEV (reference sequence). This CDR3 has 17 residues. In nucleotides, the CDR3 is TGTGCCAGCAGTTTCTCAATCAGGGATCTAATCGACTATGGCTACACCTTC. As protein: CASSFSIRDLIDYGYTF.

The chain links TRBV5-1 to TRBJ2-7, with 7 bases lining up with TRBD1. CDR3 length: 13 residues. Germline CDR1 is SGHRS and CDR2 is YFSETQ. V was clipped by 0 bases and J by 6 bases; unmatched bases: 3. The CDR3 spells CASSLEGAGEQYF. The CDR3 bases are TGCGCCAGCAGCTTGGAGGGGGCAGGCGAGCAGTACTTC.

Remarks on this clone: One junction end does not reproduce the germline sequence, and a read error may be involved. The J gene is TRBJ1-4, the V gene TRBV4-1, with no clear D. Germline CDR1 reads MGHRA; CDR2 reads YSYEKL. The CDR3 has 15 residues. The DNA of the CDR3 is TGCGCCAGCAGCCCAGATGGGTCCCGGGGTGAAAAACTGTGTTTT. This encodes CASSPDGSRGEKLCF.

The chain couples TRBV7-2 to TRBJ2-7; D unclear. From germline, CDR1 is SGHTA and CDR2 FQGNSA. This CDR3 region has 15 residues. The ends were cut back, 3 bases at V and 0 bases at J, with 12 bases in the middle. In nucleotides, the CDR3 is TGTGCCAGCAGCTTTCGTAAGGAGCCCTCCTACGAGCAGTACTTC. Its protein is CASSFRKEPSYEQYF.

This rearrangement joins TRBV7-8 to TRBJ1-1, with 7 bases that match TRBD1. The CDR3 has 14 amino acids. Germline CDR1 SGHVS, CDR2 FQNEAQ. With 2 bases clipped from V and 3 bases from J, the junction kept 3 bases outside the gene matches. CDR3 in amino acids: CASSLFRGDTEAFF. CDR3 coding DNA: TGTGCCAGCAGCTTATTCAGGGGGGACACTGAAGCTTTCTTT.

The chain has TRBV4-1 and TRBJ1-1; D gene uncertain. This CDR3 is 16 amino acids long. Trimming took off 1 base at V and 1 base at J, with 13 bases between the two ends. Germline CDR1 and CDR2: MGHRA and YSYEKL. The CDR3 loop is CASSQGFARKNTEAFF. CDR3 nucleotides: TGCGCCAGCAGCCAAGGTTTTGCCAGGAAGAACACTGAAGCTTTCTTT.

The V gene is TRBV13, the J gene TRBJ2-7; 16 nucleotides line up with TRBD2. In germline, CDR1 is PRHDT, CDR2 FYEKMQ (reference sequence). This CDR3 spans 18 amino acids. J was trimmed by 2 bases and V by 2 bases; bases with no gene match: 6. This CDR3 is CASSLRGLAGGSPYEQYF. DNA for the CDR3: TGTGCCAGCAGCTTACGGGGACTAGCGGGGGGGAGCCCCTACGAGCAGTACTTC.

The gene calls are TRBV23-1 and TRBJ2-1; maybe TRBD1 (6 bases). TRBV23-1 is an ORF, with its function uncertain. Deletions cut 6 bases from V and 0 bases from J, with 9 bases between. CDR3 length: 14 residues. Written as DNA, the CDR3 is TGCGCCAGCAGCCGCAGGGGCTCCTACAATGAGCAGTTCTTC. Its translation: CASSRRGSYNEQFF.

The chain has TRBV7-2 and TRBJ2-3; maybe TRBD1 (6 bases). V was pared by 6 bases and J by 1 base, with 8 bases between. The CDR3 is 13 amino acids. CDR1 is SGHTA and CDR2 is FQGNSA in the germline V gene. CDR3 loop: CASRPGGTDTQYF. The CDR3 DNA reads TGTGCCAGCAGGCCAGGGGGCACAGATACGCAGTATTTT.

The rearrangement uses TRBV6-5 and TRBJ2-3, with a tentative D call TRBD1 (6 bases). V gave up 6 bases and J gave up 3 bases, with 13 bases separating them. This CDR3 contains 14 residues. CDR1 and CDR2 from the germline V gene are MNHEY and SVGAGI. The CDR3, as DNA: TGTGCCAGCAGAACAGGGACACTGACAGATACGCAGTATTTT. Protein sequence: CASRTGTLTDTQYF.

The V gene is TRBV29-1, the J gene TRBJ2-7; 9 nucleotides agree with TRBD2. This CDR3 contains 13 residues. With 3 bases clipped from V and 3 bases from J, the junction kept 3 bases outside the gene matches. Germline V gene data show CDR1 as SQVTM and CDR2 as ANQGSEA. CDR3 protein: CSVDAGGGYEQYF. In DNA, the CDR3 is TGCAGCGTTGATGCGGGAGGGGGCTACGAGCAGTACTTC.

The chain employs TRBV7-6 and TRBJ1-5; D call uncertain. This CDR3 contains 14 residues. With 2 bases removed from V and 2 bases from J, the gap between germline ends came to 7 bases. The germline CDR1 and CDR2 sequences are SGHVS and FNYEAQ. This CDR3 reads CASSLMQGNQPQHF. The CDR3 region has the DNA TGTGCCAGCAGCTTAATGCAGGGCAATCAGCCCCAGCATTTT.

This clone was detected once. This chain uses TRBV19 with TRBJ2-7, with D perhaps TRBD2 (6 bases). Germline V lookup: CDR1 LNHDA, CDR2 SQIVND (reference sequence). Trimming took 5 bases from V and 4 from J, leaving 9 bases between them. The CDR3 totals 12 residues. The CDR3 nucleotides read TGTGCCAGTAGTGGAGGAGGGTACGAGCAGTACTTC. This gives the protein CASSGGGYEQYF. Using reference TRBV19 and TRBJ2-7 for the parts outside the CDR3, the full variable domain is DGGITQSPKYLFRKEGQNVTLSCEQNLNHDAMYWYRQDPGQGLRLIYYSQIVNDFQKGDIAEGYSVSREKKESFPLTVTSAQKNPTAFYLCASSGGGYEQYFGPGTRLTVT.

The rearrangement joins TRBV23-1 to TRBJ2-1; D is unclear. TRBV23-1 is classed as an ORF, of uncertain function. Trimming took off 0 bases at V and 9 bases at J, with 21 bases between the two ends. CDR3 size: 17 residues. This chain's CDR3 is CASSQSAVFSSFGEQFF. The CDR3 region has the DNA TGCGCCAGCAGTCAATCTGCGGTTTTTAGTTCCTTCGGTGAGCAGTTCTTC.

This clone was recorded once. This chain links TRBV19 with TRBJ2-7, with 7 bases matching TRBD2. CDR1 is LNHDA and CDR2 is SQIVND in the germline V gene (reference sequence). The V and J ends lost 3 bases and 9 bases, in that order; junction bases with no gene match: 8. The CDR3 has 13 amino acids. CDR3 nucleotide sequence: TGTGCCAGTAGTATCCAGCAGGGACTAAGGCAGTACTTC. Residues: CASSIQQGLRQYF.

The V gene is TRBV29-1, the J gene TRBJ1-1, with 8 bases fitting TRBD1. The CDR3 extends over 16 amino acids. Germline V gives CDR1 SQVTM, CDR2 ANQGSEA. V shed 6 bases, J shed 1 base, and the junction held 13 bases outside the gene matches. CDR3: CSVRTGSTSQNTEAFF. The CDR3 region has the DNA TGCAGCGTCAGGACAGGGTCGACCTCTCAGAACACTGAAGCTTTCTTT.

The V and J genes are TRBV7-3 and TRBJ1-5; the D is unclear. The CDR3 loop spans 15 amino acids. V dropped 3 bases and J dropped 1 base, with 10 bases sitting between them. Germline V gene lookup returns CDR1 SGHTA and CDR2 FQGTGA. The CDR3 spells CASSFQEMSNQPQHF. DNA of the CDR3: TGTGCCAGCAGCTTTCAGGAAATGAGCAATCAGCCCCAGCATTTT.